The clone carrying this T cell receptor (beta chain) was seen a handful of times. Its specificity is not known. The CDR3 is 13 amino acids. Trimming left V 0 bases short and J 4 bases short, with 5 bases between. Per the germline V gene, CDR1 is SGHNT and CDR2 is YYREEE (reference sequence). Some clones are missing from TCRdb's copy, which holds only in-frame ones; the method was immunoSEQ multiplex PCR. Seen here are fewer than 90,000 clones, about four fifths observed once, and the top ten hold more than 0.65%. The source of the sample is a study of radiotherapy plus CTLA-4 blockade in lung cancer. Notes on the study in general: Increased serum interferon-beta after radiation also reportedly predicted response strongly. TCR clones of tumor origin grew in blood after radiotherapy plus ipilimumab.

The chain employs TRBV5-4 and TRBJ2-1; D unclear. The TCR originated in a human donor with non-small cell lung cancer who had stable disease on radiotherapy plus ipilimumab. The material sequenced was peripheral blood, taken from a patient treated with radiotherapy plus ipilimumab. CDR3 residues: CASSLASYNEQFF. In DNA, the CDR3 is TGTGCCAGCAGCTTGGCCTCGTACAATGAGCAGTTCTTC. The whole variable domain, remainder taken from reference TRBV5-4 and TRBJ2-1, is ETGVTQSPTHLIKTRGQQVTLRCSSQSGHNTVSWYQQALGQGPQFIFQYYREEENGRGNFPPRFSGLQFPNYSSELNVNALELDDSALYLCASSLASYNEQFFGPGTRLTVL.